This is a list of T cell receptor beta chains from one sample in a study of blood T cell repertoires in COVID-19. This table comes from immunoSEQ multiplex PCR, and its TCRdb copy is limited to in-frame clones, with some not included. The sample records 95,000 to 110,000 clones, about 91% being singletons. The sequencing input was peripheral blood. All receptors derive from a man aged 45 to 65 with active or convalescent COVID-19. Each CDR3 is given with its conserved first and last residue. D genes are given only for firm matches. Size is stated for part of the rows, as once, few or many counts, or as a class when the clone is expanded.

CDR3 protein: CASSPMGLAGNNEQFF; CDR3 DNA: TGTGCCAGCAGTCCCATGGGACTAGCGGGGAACAATGAGCAGTTCTTC; clone size: few; J gene: TRBJ2-1; D gene: TRBD2; V gene: TRBV6-2/TRBV6-3
CDR3 protein: CAWSVQYEAFF; CDR3 DNA: TGTGCCTGGAGTGTACAGTATGAAGCTTTCTTT; clone size: .; J gene: TRBJ1-1; D gene: .; V gene: TRBV30
CDR3 protein: CASSLLLGGRAEQYF; CDR3 DNA: TGCGCCAGCAGCCTTCTACTGGGTGGGAGGGCCGAGCAGTACTTC; clone size: .; J gene: TRBJ2-7; D gene: TRBD2; V gene: TRBV4-1
CDR3 protein: CASSGNTEAFF; CDR3 DNA: TGTGCCAGCAGCGGGAACACTGAAGCTTTCTTT; clone size: .; J gene: TRBJ1-1; D gene: .; V gene: TRBV27
CDR3 protein: CASSYSTGGPYNEQFF; CDR3 DNA: TGTGCCAGCAGCTATTCGACAGGGGGACCCTACAATGAGCAGTTCTTC; clone size: once; J gene: TRBJ2-1; D gene: TRBD1; V gene: TRBV7-9
CDR3 protein: CASSILAGASYNEQFF; CDR3 DNA: TGTGCCAGCAGCATCCTAGCGGGAGCTTCATACAATGAGCAGTTCTTC; clone size: .; J gene: TRBJ2-1; D gene: TRBD2; V gene: TRBV5-4
CDR3 protein: CASSLRNEQFF; CDR3 DNA: TGTGCCAGCAGTTTACGTAATGAGCAGTTCTTC; clone size: .; J gene: TRBJ2-1; D gene: .; V gene: TRBV12-3/TRBV12-4
CDR3 protein: CASSPTGRGANVLTF; CDR3 DNA: TGTGCCAGCAGCCCCACAGGGAGAGGGGCCAACGTCCTGACTTTC; clone size: .; J gene: TRBJ2-6; D gene: .; V gene: TRBV28
CDR3 protein: CASSLGGRTGRNEQFF; CDR3 DNA: TGTGCCAGCAGCTTAGGAGGGAGGACGGGCCGCAATGAGCAGTTCTTC; clone size: .; J gene: TRBJ2-1; D gene: .; V gene: TRBV7-8
CDR3 protein: CASSERSGGGSGNTIYF; CDR3 DNA: TGCGCCAGCAGCGAAAGATCGGGGGGGGGCTCTGGAAACACCATATATTTT; clone size: .; J gene: TRBJ1-3; D gene: .; V gene: TRBV4-3
CDR3 protein: CASSAPGQSYNEQFF; CDR3 DNA: TGTGCCAGTAGTGCCCCGGGACAGAGTTACAATGAGCAGTTCTTC; clone size: .; J gene: TRBJ2-1; D gene: TRBD1; V gene: TRBV19
CDR3 protein: CASSQDPGFKPPSRANYGYTF; CDR3 DNA: TGTGCCAGCAGCCAAGATCCAGGGTTTAAGCCGCCCAGTCGAGCTAACTATGGCTACACCTTC; clone size: .; J gene: TRBJ1-2; D gene: .; V gene: TRBV14
CDR3 protein: CASSEGRTSGIRYQETQYF; CDR3 DNA: TGTGCCAGCAGCGAAGGCCGGACTAGCGGGATACGGTACCAAGAGACCCAGTACTTC; clone size: .; J gene: TRBJ2-5; D gene: TRBD2; V gene: TRBV9
CDR3 protein: CASSQELARSGKSYGYTF; CDR3 DNA: TGCGCCAGCAGCCAAGAGCTGGCCCGGTCAGGGAAAAGCTATGGCTACACCTTC; clone size: .; J gene: TRBJ1-2; D gene: .; V gene: TRBV4-3
CDR3 protein: CASSVQREGKLSYEQYF; CDR3 DNA: TGTGCCAGCAGTGTACAGCGGGAGGGAAAACTATCCTACGAGCAGTACTTC; clone size: .; J gene: TRBJ2-7; D gene: TRBD2; V gene: TRBV2
CDR3 protein: CASGLPYEQYF; CDR3 DNA: TGTGCCAGCGGACTGCCCTACGAGCAGTACTTC; clone size: .; J gene: TRBJ2-7; D gene: .; V gene: TRBV27
CDR3 protein: CASRFQAGGPLEQYF; CDR3 DNA: TGTGCCAGCAGATTTCAAGCGGGAGGGCCTCTCGAGCAGTACTTC; clone size: .; J gene: TRBJ2-7; D gene: TRBD2; V gene: TRBV27
CDR3 protein: CASSFARSYEQYF; CDR3 DNA: TGTGCCAGCAGTTTTGCCAGATCCTACGAGCAGTACTTC; clone size: .; J gene: TRBJ2-7; D gene: .; V gene: TRBV27
CDR3 protein: CASSLAGKETQYF; CDR3 DNA: TGCGCCAGCAGCCTGGCCGGGAAAGAGACCCAGTACTTC; clone size: .; J gene: TRBJ2-5; D gene: .; V gene: TRBV5-1
CDR3 protein: CASSGRHNEQFF; CDR3 DNA: TGTGCCAGCAGTGGGAGGCACAATGAGCAGTTCTTC; clone size: .; J gene: TRBJ2-1; D gene: .; V gene: TRBV28
CDR3 protein: CASSLRPRVGQYF; CDR3 DNA: TGTGCCAGCAGTTTAAGGCCCCGGGTTGGGCAGTACTTC; clone size: .; J gene: TRBJ2-7; D gene: .; V gene: TRBV28
CDR3 protein: CASSPDRGGYEQYF; CDR3 DNA: TGTGCCAGCAGTCCGGACAGGGGGGGGTACGAGCAGTACTTC; clone size: .; J gene: TRBJ2-7; D gene: TRBD1; V gene: TRBV6-5
CDR3 protein: CASRQARDEQFF; CDR3 DNA: TGTGCCAGCAGGCAAGCCCGGGATGAGCAGTTCTTC; clone size: .; J gene: TRBJ2-1; D gene: .; V gene: TRBV28
CDR3 protein: CASSKVGFRRLEDEQYF; CDR3 DNA: TGTGCCAGCAGCAAAGTAGGATTCAGACGGTTGGAGGACGAGCAGTACTTC; clone size: .; J gene: TRBJ2-7; D gene: .; V gene: TRBV21-1
CDR3 protein: CASSADRGTYGYTF; CDR3 DNA: TGTGCCAGCAGCGCAGACAGGGGCACCTATGGCTACACCTTC; clone size: .; J gene: TRBJ1-2; D gene: TRBD1; V gene: TRBV7-8
CDR3 protein: CATSQDRGLGEKLFF; CDR3 DNA: TGTGCCACCAGCCAGGACAGGGGCTTGGGAGAAAAACTGTTTTTT; clone size: .; J gene: TRBJ1-4; D gene: TRBD1; V gene: TRBV15
CDR3 protein: CASRGLAESSYNEQFF; CDR3 DNA: TGTGCCAGCAGGGGACTAGCGGAGAGCTCCTACAATGAGCAGTTCTTC; clone size: .; J gene: TRBJ2-1; D gene: TRBD2; V gene: TRBV2
CDR3 protein: CASSLKIGGTGHYEQYF; CDR3 DNA: TGTGCCAGCAGCTTAAAGATAGGCGGGACGGGCCACTACGAGCAGTACTTC; clone size: once; J gene: TRBJ2-7; D gene: .; V gene: TRBV7-8
CDR3 protein: CASSLGASGANVLTF; CDR3 DNA: TGTGCCAGCAGCTTAGGCGCCTCTGGGGCCAACGTCCTGACTTTC; clone size: .; J gene: TRBJ2-6; D gene: .; V gene: TRBV7-8
CDR3 protein: CASSHLSGRINEQFF; CDR3 DNA: TGCGCCAGCAGCCACCTTAGCGGGAGGATAAATGAGCAGTTCTTC; clone size: .; J gene: TRBJ2-1; D gene: TRBD2; V gene: TRBV4-1
CDR3 protein: CASSLRGSPLHF; CDR3 DNA: TGTGCCAGCAGCTTGAGAGGATCACCCCTCCACTTT; clone size: .; J gene: TRBJ1-6; D gene: .; V gene: TRBV7-8
CDR3 protein: CASRPGVGVYGYTF; CDR3 DNA: TGTGCCAGCAGACCAGGGGTGGGGGTCTATGGCTACACCTTC; clone size: few; J gene: TRBJ1-2; D gene: .; V gene: TRBV6-5
CDR3 protein: CASSSTGYGYTF; CDR3 DNA: TGTGCCAGCAGCTCGACAGGGTATGGCTACACCTTC; clone size: once; J gene: TRBJ1-2; D gene: TRBD1; V gene: TRBV7-9
CDR3 protein: CASSLKQGAGELFF; CDR3 DNA: TGTGCTAGCAGCTTAAAACAGGGGGCCGGGGAGCTGTTTTTT; clone size: .; J gene: TRBJ2-2; D gene: TRBD1; V gene: TRBV7-7
CDR3 protein: CASSYRLAGVTDTQYF; CDR3 DNA: TGTGCCAGCAGTTACCGACTAGCGGGGGTCACAGATACGCAGTATTTT; clone size: .; J gene: TRBJ2-3; D gene: TRBD2; V gene: TRBV6-6
CDR3 protein: CASSQVTGPPANVLTF; CDR3 DNA: TGCGCCAGCAGTCAGGTAACAGGGCCCCCGGCCAACGTCCTGACTTTC; clone size: .; J gene: TRBJ2-6; D gene: .; V gene: TRBV23-1
CDR3 protein: CASSQDVGLQETQYF; CDR3 DNA: TGTGCCAGCAGCCAAGATGTGGGACTCCAAGAGACCCAGTACTTC; clone size: .; J gene: TRBJ2-5; D gene: .; V gene: TRBV3-1/TRBV3-2
CDR3 protein: CASSYSREGGYEQYF; CDR3 DNA: TGTGCCAGCAGTTACTCTCGGGAAGGAGGCTACGAGCAGTACTTC; clone size: .; J gene: TRBJ2-7; D gene: .; V gene: TRBV6-5
CDR3 protein: CAWSVDRNNSPLHF; CDR3 DNA: TGTGCCTGGAGTGTTGACAGGAATAATTCACCCCTCCACTTT; clone size: .; J gene: TRBJ1-6; D gene: .; V gene: TRBV30
CDR3 protein: CASSQEGSPSNEKLFF; CDR3 DNA: TGCGCCAGCAGCCAAGAGGGGAGTCCTTCTAATGAAAAACTGTTTTTT; clone size: .; J gene: TRBJ1-4; D gene: .; V gene: TRBV4-1
CDR3 protein: CASRPGLAALTKNIQYF; CDR3 DNA: TGTGCCAGCAGACCGGGACTAGCGGCCCTGACCAAAAACATTCAGTACTTC; clone size: .; J gene: TRBJ2-4; D gene: TRBD2; V gene: TRBV2
CDR3 protein: CASSLGGSSSEQYF; CDR3 DNA: TGCGCCAGCAGCTTGGGAGGGAGCTCTTCCGAGCAGTACTTC; clone size: .; J gene: TRBJ2-7; D gene: .; V gene: TRBV5-1
CDR3 protein: CASSPPQQGGELFF; CDR3 DNA: TGTGCCAGCAGCCCCCCTCAACAGGGGGGTGAGCTGTTTTTT; clone size: .; J gene: TRBJ2-2; D gene: TRBD1; V gene: TRBV7-9
CDR3 protein: CASRDLGVNHGYTF; CDR3 DNA: TGTGCCAGCAGAGATCTGGGAGTGAACCATGGCTACACCTTC; clone size: .; J gene: TRBJ1-2; D gene: .; V gene: TRBV27
CDR3 protein: CASSRGQMNQPQHF; CDR3 DNA: TGTGCCAGTAGTAGGGGACAAATGAATCAGCCCCAGCATTTT; clone size: .; J gene: TRBJ1-5; D gene: .; V gene: TRBV19
CDR3 protein: CASSLSLASEQYF; CDR3 DNA: TGTGCCAGCAGCTTGAGCTTAGCATCCGAGCAGTACTTC; clone size: .; J gene: TRBJ2-7; D gene: .; V gene: TRBV7-8
CDR3 protein: CASSLHPVSSYNEQFF; CDR3 DNA: TGTGCCAGCAGCCTGCACCCGGTGAGCTCCTACAATGAGCAGTTCTTC; clone size: .; J gene: TRBJ2-1; D gene: .; V gene: TRBV11-2
CDR3 protein: CASSFTGAGYEKLFF; CDR3 DNA: TGTGCCAGCAGCTTCACAGGGGCAGGGTATGAAAAACTGTTTTTT; clone size: once; J gene: TRBJ1-4; D gene: TRBD1; V gene: TRBV5-6
CDR3 protein: CASSLSWREGPSYNEQFF; CDR3 DNA: TGTGCCAGCAGCTTAAGTTGGCGGGAGGGCCCCTCCTACAATGAGCAGTTCTTC; clone size: .; J gene: TRBJ2-1; D gene: TRBD2; V gene: TRBV7-4
CDR3 protein: CASSAGQGAREQYF; CDR3 DNA: TGCGCCAGCAGCGCGGGACAGGGGGCGCGAGAGCAGTACTTC; clone size: .; J gene: TRBJ2-7; D gene: TRBD1; V gene: TRBV5-1
CDR3 protein: CASSEAEGAVTEAFF; CDR3 DNA: TGTGCCAGCAGTGAAGCCGAGGGGGCTGTCACTGAAGCTTTCTTT; clone size: .; J gene: TRBJ1-1; D gene: TRBD1; V gene: TRBV2
CDR3 protein: CASSREGGELEQYF; CDR3 DNA: TGTGCCAGCAGTCGCGAGGGAGGGGAGCTCGAGCAGTACTTC; clone size: once; J gene: TRBJ2-7; D gene: TRBD2; V gene: TRBV6-6
CDR3 protein: CASSIMGGTEAFF; CDR3 DNA: TGTGCCAGTAGTATTATGGGGGGGACTGAAGCTTTCTTT; clone size: .; J gene: TRBJ1-1; D gene: .; V gene: TRBV19
CDR3 protein: CASSPGQGFGQPQHF; CDR3 DNA: TGTGCCAGCTCACCGGGACAGGGCTTTGGGCAGCCCCAGCATTTT; clone size: .; J gene: TRBJ1-5; D gene: TRBD1; V gene: TRBV18
CDR3 protein: CASSFGVSGNTIYF; CDR3 DNA: TGTGCCAGCAGCTTCGGAGTCTCTGGAAACACCATATATTTT; clone size: .; J gene: TRBJ1-3; D gene: .; V gene: TRBV7-9
CDR3 protein: CASSNSTGINYGYTF; CDR3 DNA: TGTGCCAGCAGCAACAGTACAGGGATCAACTATGGCTACACCTTC; clone size: .; J gene: TRBJ1-2; D gene: .; V gene: TRBV11-2
CDR3 protein: CASSKWDRRGSNQPQHF; CDR3 DNA: TGTGCCAGCAGCAAATGGGACAGACGAGGGAGCAATCAGCCCCAGCATTTT; clone size: .; J gene: TRBJ1-5; D gene: .; V gene: TRBV21-1
CDR3 protein: CASSPQTGGAPTEAFF; CDR3 DNA: TGTGCCAGCTCACCTCAGACAGGGGGCGCTCCCACTGAAGCTTTCTTT; clone size: .; J gene: TRBJ1-1; D gene: TRBD1; V gene: TRBV18
CDR3 protein: CASSQDYGLPGGLAGEFYEQYF; CDR3 DNA: TGCGCCAGCAGCCAAGATTATGGCCTGCCGGGGGGATTAGCGGGAGAATTCTACGAGCAGTACTTC; clone size: .; J gene: TRBJ2-7; D gene: TRBD2; V gene: TRBV4-1